These 10 T cell receptor beta chains originate from one sample sequenced in a study of regulatory T cells in long-lasting Graves disease. The time point here: newly diagnosed GD, antithyroid drugs for less than 3 months. Making the TCR library involved RNA that had been extracted from PBMCs. Both iRepertoire HTBI primers and Arm-PCR of CDR3 regions were used to build the TCR beta libraries. MiXCR, run by TCRdb on the multiplex PCR reads, gives a single entry per CDR3 protein. The top ten clones hold roughly 12% of a sample with about 210,000 distinct CDR3 sequences, roughly 19% of them seen once. The same data also contributed to another study, on T cells in Graves' hyperthyroidism and ophthalmopathy.

This material consisted of peripheral blood mononuclear cells (PBMCs), taken at new diagnosis, from a patient treated with antithyroid drugs. All receptors come from a woman in her thirties with Graves disease.

This clonotype was counted ten times or more. The CDR3 nucleotides read TGTGCCAGCAGCTTAGTTGGGGGAGCTTTCTTT. Its translation: CASSLVGGAFF. J is TRBJ1-1 and V is TRBV7-9; D might be TRBD1 (5 bases). Germline V CDR1 and CDR2: SEHNR, FQNEAQ (reference sequence). V was pared by 1 base and J by 10 bases, with 7 bases between. This CDR3 has 11 amino acids. The whole variable domain, filled in from reference TRBV7-9 and TRBJ1-1, reads DTGVSQNPRHKITKRGQNVTFRCDPISEHNRLYWYRQTLGQGPEFLTYFQNEAQLEKSRLLSDRFSAERPKGSFSTLEIQRTEQGDSAMYLCASSLVGGAFFGQGTRLTVV.

Many counts were recorded for this clonotype. V is TRBV3-1 and J is TRBJ2-1; 12 bases agree with TRBD2. V dropped 6 bases and J dropped 7; count of bases not matched to a gene: 7. Germline CDR1 reads LGHDT; CDR2 reads YNNKEL (reference sequence). The CDR3 has 15 residues. The CDR3: CASRSSGGAGNEQFF. For the CDR3, the DNA is TGTGCCAGCAGATCTAGCGGGGGGGCCGGTAATGAGCAGTTCTTC.

This clonotype was counted only a few times. The rearrangement joins TRBV3-1 to TRBJ2-7; 8 nucleotides match TRBD2. CDR1 and CDR2 from the germline V gene are LGHDT and YNNKEL (reference sequence). The CDR3 is made up of 15 amino acids. V lost 4 bases, J lost 5 bases, and 10 bases stayed unmatched. The CDR3 DNA reads TGTGCCAGCAGCCGAGGACTAAGCGGGAGCCACGAGCAGTACTTC. Translated: CASSRGLSGSHEQYF.

This clonotype was recorded many times. The chain links TRBV9 to TRBJ2-2; D gene unclear. The CDR3 is made up of 17 amino acids. The ends were cut back, 0 bases at V and 0 bases at J, with 12 bases in the middle. Germline V gene data show CDR1 as SGDLS and CDR2 as YYNGEE. The CDR3, as DNA: TGTGCCAGCAGCGTAGTGCCTGCGGTCGCGAACACCGGGGAGCTGTTTTTT. It encodes CASSVVPAVANTGELFF.

At least ten counts were recorded for this clonotype. V and J are TRBV6-1 and TRBJ1-2; tentative D call: TRBD1 (5 bases). The ends were cut back, 3 bases at V and 5 bases at J, with 22 bases in the middle. Germline CDR1 MNHNS, CDR2 SASEGT. The CDR3 is 17 amino acids. The CDR3 DNA follows: TGTGCCAGCAGTGATGTGGGGAAAACCGGGGGATTTTATGGCTACACCTTC. As protein: CASSDVGKTGGFYGYTF.

The V gene is TRBV20-1, the J gene TRBJ2-3, with a weak D call TRBD2 (6 bases). V dropped 6 bases and J dropped 0 bases, with 13 bases sitting between them. CDR3 length: 14 residues. Germline-derived CDR1 and CDR2 are DFQATT and SNEGSKA (reference sequence). CDR3 loop: CSAVADTSTDTQYF. The CDR3 bases are TGCAGTGCCGTAGCGGATACTAGCACAGATACGCAGTATTTT.

This clonotype has a count of ten or more. Written as DNA, the CDR3 is TGTGCCAGCAGTTACGGCGTGGGTCCAAGCTCCTACGAGCAGTACTTC. Protein: CASSYGVGPSSYEQYF. This chain joins TRBV6-5 and TRBJ2-7, with D unresolved. Germline CDR1 MNHEY, CDR2 SVGAGI. Trimming stripped 2 bases from V and 0 bases from J, with 14 bases between. The CDR3 runs to 16 residues.

A word on this clonotype: A much larger clone sits a single nucleotide away, making a read error possible. CDR3 sequence reads: CASSYWTGAEAFF. The CDR3 nucleotides are TGTGCCAGCAGTTACTGGACAGGCGCTGAAGCTTTCTTT. The chain couples TRBV6-5 to TRBJ1-1; 7 nucleotides agree with TRBD1. CDR1 and CDR2 (germline): MNHEY, SVGAGI. The CDR3 is 13 residues long. V lost 1 base and J lost 6; bases outside the gene matches: 2.

This clonotype was seen ten or more times. The V and J genes are TRBV11-2 and TRBJ2-2; no clear D gene. The V and J ends lost 2 bases and 6 bases respectively, with 7 bases between them. The CDR3 length is 13 residues. Germline lookup yields CDR1 SGHAT and CDR2 FQNNGV. The CDR3 sequence: CASSLTRPGELFF. CDR3 nucleotides: TGTGCCAGCAGCTTAACGAGACCCGGGGAGCTGTTTTTT.

In this sample, this clonotype turned up many times. This chain connects TRBV9 to TRBJ1-1; a weak D match, TRBD1 (6 bases). The germline gives CDR1 SGDLS, CDR2 YYNGEE. V was shortened by 0 bases and J by 3 bases, with 12 bases between the two germline ends. The CDR3 runs to 15 residues. CDR3: CASSVGGGLYTEAFF. CDR3 in DNA: TGTGCCAGCAGCGTAGGGGGGGGGCTTTACACTGAAGCTTTCTTT.